This T cell receptor beta chain was captured by sequencing in a study of blood T cell repertoires in COVID-19. TCRdb's table, derived via immunoSEQ multiplex PCR, lists solely in-frame clones and lacks some. Counted here are over 35,000 clones, 78% occurring once; the ten biggest clones make up about 30%. The V gene's germline CDR1 is SGHTA and CDR2 FQGNSA. The CDR3 covers 15 residues. Deletions cut 3 bases from V and 7 bases from J, with 18 bases between. The sequencing sample was made of peripheral blood. V is TRBV7-2 and J is TRBJ1-2; D may be TRBD1 (6 bases). The sequence came from a man in his sixties with acute or convalescent COVID-19. The CDR3 nucleotides read TGTGCCAGCAGCTTTGGGACAAGTATGGTTAGTGGCTACACCTTC. Translated, it gives CASSFGTSMVSGYTF.